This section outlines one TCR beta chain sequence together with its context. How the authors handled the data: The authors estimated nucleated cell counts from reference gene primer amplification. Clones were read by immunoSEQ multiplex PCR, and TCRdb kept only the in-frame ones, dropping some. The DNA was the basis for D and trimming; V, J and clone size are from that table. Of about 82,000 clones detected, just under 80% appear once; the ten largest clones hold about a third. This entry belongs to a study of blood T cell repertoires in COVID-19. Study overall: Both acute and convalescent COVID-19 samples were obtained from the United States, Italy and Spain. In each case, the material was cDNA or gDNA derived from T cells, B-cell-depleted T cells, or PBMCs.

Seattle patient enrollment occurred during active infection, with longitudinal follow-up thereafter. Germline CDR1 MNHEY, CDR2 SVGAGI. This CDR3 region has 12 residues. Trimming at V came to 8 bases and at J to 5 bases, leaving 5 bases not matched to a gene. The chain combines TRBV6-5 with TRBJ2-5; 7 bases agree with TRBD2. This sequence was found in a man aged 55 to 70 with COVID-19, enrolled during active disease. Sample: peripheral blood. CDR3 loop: CASGAGVETQYF. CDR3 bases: TGTGCCAGCGGGGCGGGAGTGGAGACCCAGTACTTC.